This T cell receptor beta chain was identified during a study of shared clonotypes between healthy human individuals. Every contributor of samples was a Caucasian grown-up residing in Nashville, Tennessee. Genomic DNA, for the unsorted samples, came from some 100 million PBMCs. Study processing details: ImmunoSEQ gave junction-only sequences without quality scores, so filtering differed. Here immunoSEQ multiplex PCR was the method, and the copy in TCRdb shows in-frame clones only, minus some. The D gene and trimming were derived from the DNA, and the V and J assignments and clone size from that table. The table has about 490,000 clones, 76% seen once; the top ten hold 10% to 15%. Sequenced material: PBMCs. This TCR was recovered from a woman aged 35 to 49 in good health. Some clones in this sample may be carry-over from other donors' samples.

The CDR3 loop is CASSPNTMLNTGELFF. DNA of the CDR3: TGTGCCAGCTCACCAAACACAATGTTGAACACCGGGGAGCTGTTTTTT. The rearrangement links TRBV18 to TRBJ2-2; D is unclear. Germline loops: CDR1 KGHSH, CDR2 LQKENI. This CDR3 spans 16 amino acids. The ends were cut back, 2 bases at V and 1 base at J, with 11 bases in the middle. Supplemented by reference TRBV18 and TRBJ2-2, the full variable domain reads NAGVMQNPRHLVRRRGQEARLRCSPMKGHSHVYWYRQLPEEGLKFMVYLQKENIIDESGMPKERFSAEFPKEGPSILRIQQVVRGDSAAYFCASSPNTMLNTGELFFGEGSRLTVL.